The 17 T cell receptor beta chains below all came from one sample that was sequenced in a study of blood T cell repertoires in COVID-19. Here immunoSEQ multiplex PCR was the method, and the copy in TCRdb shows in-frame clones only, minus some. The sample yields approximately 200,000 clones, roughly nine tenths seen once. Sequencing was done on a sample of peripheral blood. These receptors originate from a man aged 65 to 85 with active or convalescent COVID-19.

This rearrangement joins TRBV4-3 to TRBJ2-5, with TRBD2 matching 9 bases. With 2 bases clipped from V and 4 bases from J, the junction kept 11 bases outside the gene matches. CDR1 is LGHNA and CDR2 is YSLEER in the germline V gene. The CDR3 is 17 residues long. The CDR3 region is CASSQKRGSGSGETQYF. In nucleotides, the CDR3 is TGCGCCAGCAGCCAAAAGAGGGGTAGCGGGAGTGGAGAGACCCAGTACTTC.

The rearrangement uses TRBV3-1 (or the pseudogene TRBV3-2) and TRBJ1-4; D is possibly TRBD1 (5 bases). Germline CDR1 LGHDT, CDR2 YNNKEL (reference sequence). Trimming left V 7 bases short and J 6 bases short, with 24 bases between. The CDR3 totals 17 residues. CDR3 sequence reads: CASTPGRPRWKDEKLFF. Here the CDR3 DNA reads TGTGCCAGCACCCCAGGGAGGCCACGGTGGAAGGATGAAAAACTGTTTTTT.

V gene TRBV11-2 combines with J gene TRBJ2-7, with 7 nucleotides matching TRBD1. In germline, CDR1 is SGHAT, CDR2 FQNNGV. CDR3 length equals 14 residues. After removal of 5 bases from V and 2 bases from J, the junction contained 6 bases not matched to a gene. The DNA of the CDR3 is TGTGCCAGCAGCCGGACAGGTGGACCCTACGAGCAGTACTTC. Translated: CASSRTGGPYEQYF.

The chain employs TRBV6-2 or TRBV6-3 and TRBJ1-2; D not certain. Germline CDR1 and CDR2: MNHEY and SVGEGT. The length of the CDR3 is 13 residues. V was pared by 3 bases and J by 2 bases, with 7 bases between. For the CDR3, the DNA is TGTGCCAGCAGTTATAGAGAGAACTATGGCTACACCTTC. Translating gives CASSYRENYGYTF.

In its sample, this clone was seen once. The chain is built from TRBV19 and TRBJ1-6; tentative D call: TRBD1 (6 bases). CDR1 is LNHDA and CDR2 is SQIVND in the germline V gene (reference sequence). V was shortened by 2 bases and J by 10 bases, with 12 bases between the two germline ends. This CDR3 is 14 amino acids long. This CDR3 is CASSIQGNGSPLHF. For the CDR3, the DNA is TGTGCCAGTAGTATACAGGGGAATGGATCACCCCTCCACTTT.

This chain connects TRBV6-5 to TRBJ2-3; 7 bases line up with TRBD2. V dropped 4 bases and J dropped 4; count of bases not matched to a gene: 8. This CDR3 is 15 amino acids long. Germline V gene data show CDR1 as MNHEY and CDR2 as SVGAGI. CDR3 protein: CASSFSGGGSDTQYF. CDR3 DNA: TGTGCCAGCAGTTTCTCGGGGGGAGGCTCAGATACGCAGTATTTT.

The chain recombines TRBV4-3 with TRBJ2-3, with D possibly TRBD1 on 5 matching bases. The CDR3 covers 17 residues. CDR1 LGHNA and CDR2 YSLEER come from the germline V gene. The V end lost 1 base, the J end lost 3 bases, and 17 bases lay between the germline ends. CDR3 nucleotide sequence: TGCGCCAGCAGCCAAGGTAGCTCAGGGTTTTGGACAGATACGCAGTATTTT. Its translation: CASSQGSSGFWTDTQYF.

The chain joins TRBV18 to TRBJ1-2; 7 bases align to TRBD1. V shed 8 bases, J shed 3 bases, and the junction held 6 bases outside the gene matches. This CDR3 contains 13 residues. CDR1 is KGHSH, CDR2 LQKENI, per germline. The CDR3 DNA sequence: TGTGCCAGCCTGGGACAGACCCACTATGGCTACACCTTC. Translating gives CASLGQTHYGYTF.

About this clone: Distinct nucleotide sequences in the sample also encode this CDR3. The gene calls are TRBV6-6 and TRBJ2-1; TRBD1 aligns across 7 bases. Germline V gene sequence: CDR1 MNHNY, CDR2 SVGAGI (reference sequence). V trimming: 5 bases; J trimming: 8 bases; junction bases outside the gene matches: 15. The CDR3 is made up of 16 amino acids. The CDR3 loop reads CASSPIDRALLDEQFF. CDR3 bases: TGTGCCAGCAGTCCGATTGACAGGGCCCTTCTCGATGAGCAGTTCTTC.

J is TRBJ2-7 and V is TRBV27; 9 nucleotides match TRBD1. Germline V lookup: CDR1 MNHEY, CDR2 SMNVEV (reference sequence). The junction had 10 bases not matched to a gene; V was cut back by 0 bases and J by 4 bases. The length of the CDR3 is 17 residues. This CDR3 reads CASSLSAPMGQGYEQYF. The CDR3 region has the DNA TGTGCCAGCAGTTTATCGGCGCCAATGGGACAGGGTTACGAGCAGTACTTC.

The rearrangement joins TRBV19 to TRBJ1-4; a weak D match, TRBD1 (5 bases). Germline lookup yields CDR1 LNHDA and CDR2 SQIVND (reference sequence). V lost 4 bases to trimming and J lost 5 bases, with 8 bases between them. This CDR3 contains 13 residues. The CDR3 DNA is TGTGCCAGTAGTAGGGCAGGGAATGAAAAACTGTTTTTT. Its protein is CASSRAGNEKLFF.

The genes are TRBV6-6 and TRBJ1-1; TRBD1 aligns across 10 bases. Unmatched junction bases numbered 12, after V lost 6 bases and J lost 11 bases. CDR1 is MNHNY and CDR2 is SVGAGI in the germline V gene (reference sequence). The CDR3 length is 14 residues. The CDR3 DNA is TGTGCCAGCAGAACCGGGACAGGGGTTTTTACCGCTTTCTTT. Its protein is CASRTGTGVFTAFF.

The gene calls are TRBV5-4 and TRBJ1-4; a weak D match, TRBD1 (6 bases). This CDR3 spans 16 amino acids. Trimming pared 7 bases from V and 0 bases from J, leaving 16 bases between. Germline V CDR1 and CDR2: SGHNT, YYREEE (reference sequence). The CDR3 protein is CASSLGGPATNEKLFF. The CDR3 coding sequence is TGTGCCAGCTCACTCGGGGGGCCCGCAACTAATGAAAAACTGTTTTTT.

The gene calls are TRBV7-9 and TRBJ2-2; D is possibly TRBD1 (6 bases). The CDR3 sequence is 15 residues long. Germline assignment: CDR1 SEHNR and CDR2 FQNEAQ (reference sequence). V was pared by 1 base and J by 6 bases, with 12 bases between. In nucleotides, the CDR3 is TGTGCCAGCAGCTTAGAGGGGACACTGGCCGGGGAGCTGTTTTTT. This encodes CASSLEGTLAGELFF.

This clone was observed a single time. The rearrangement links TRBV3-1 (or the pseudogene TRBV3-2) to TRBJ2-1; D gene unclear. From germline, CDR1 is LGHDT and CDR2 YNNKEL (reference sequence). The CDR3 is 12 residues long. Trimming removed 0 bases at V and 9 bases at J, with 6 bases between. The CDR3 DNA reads TGTGCCAGCAGCCAAGATTGGAGTGAGCAGTTCTTC. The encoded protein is CASSQDWSEQFF.

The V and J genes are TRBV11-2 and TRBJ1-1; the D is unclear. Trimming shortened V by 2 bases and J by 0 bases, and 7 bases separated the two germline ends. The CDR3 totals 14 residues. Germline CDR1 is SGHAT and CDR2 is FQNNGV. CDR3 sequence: CASSLLSMNTEAFF. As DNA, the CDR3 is TGTGCCAGCAGCTTACTATCCATGAACACTGAAGCTTTCTTT.

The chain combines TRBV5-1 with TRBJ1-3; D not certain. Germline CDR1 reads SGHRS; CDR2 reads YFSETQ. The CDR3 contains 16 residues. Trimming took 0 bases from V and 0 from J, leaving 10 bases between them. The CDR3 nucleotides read TGCGCCAGCAGCTTGGCCGCAGGCCTCTCTGGAAACACCATATATTTT. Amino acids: CASSLAAGLSGNTIYF.